This TCR beta chain derives from a study of T-cell reconstitution after alpha-beta-depleted transplantation in children. This clonotype was detected ten times or more. The V segment lost 3 bases and the J segment 6 bases; nucleotides outside the gene matches: 5. CDR1 and CDR2 from the germline V gene are DFQATT and SNEGSKA (reference sequence). The CDR3 is 15 residues long. This sample's TCRbeta library carried unique molecular identifier barcodes. One entry per CDR3 protein, called by TCRdb with MiXCR from the PCR reads. The data show more than 200,000 distinct CDR3 sequences, with 9.7% seen just once and about 4.8% held by the top ten.

The sequencing used PBMCs from the stem cell graft donor, collected from the stem cell graft. This receptor was identified in a human donor who donated a stem cell graft to a child with SCID. The chain joins TRBV20-1 to TRBJ2-2; 12 bases line up with TRBD2. Here the CDR3 reads CSASKLAGGPGELFF. The CDR3 nucleotides read TGCAGTGCTAGCAAGCTAGCGGGGGGGCCCGGGGAGCTGTTTTTT.